The 14 T cell receptor beta chains below were found in one sample sequenced in a study of human T cells and chemical hapten exposure. Time point noted: patch test 2, 6 weeks after DPC sensitization. Treatment noted: therapeutic diphenylcyclopropenone sensitization with weekly scalp DPC. TCRdb independently ran MiXCR on the RACE reads; one entry per CDR3 protein. The repertoire includes approximately 100,000 distinct CDR3 sequences, 9.2% of them detected once, and around 3.1% sits in the top ten. This specimen was whole blood, taken in connection with sensitization to the hapten diphenylcyclopropenone (DPC). These receptors were collected from a woman between 40 and 50 years old with alopecia areata. Some clones in this sample may be carry-over from other donors' samples.

There are many counts of this clonotype. The CDR3 nucleotides are TGCAGTGCTAGAGATTTACTCGCCCAGAACTATGGCTACACCTTC. It is translated as CSARDLLAQNYGYTF. The genes are TRBV20-1 and TRBJ1-2, with unresolved D. Germline values: CDR1 DFQATT, CDR2 SNEGSKA (reference sequence). This CDR3 has 15 amino acids. Trimming took 0 bases from V and 2 from J, leaving 13 bases between them.

This clonotype has a handful of counts. The gene calls are TRBV7-6 and TRBJ1-3; D call uncertain. From germline, CDR1 is SGHVS and CDR2 FNYEAQ. V was shortened by 5 bases and J by 0 bases, with 8 bases between the two germline ends. The CDR3 length is 14 residues. The CDR3 DNA sequence: TGTGCCAGCAGCCGTCGGTCCTCTGGAAACACCATATATTTT. This gives the protein CASSRRSSGNTIYF. Combining the CDR3 with reference TRBV7-6 and TRBJ1-3 gives the whole variable domain GAGVSQSPRYKVTKRGQDVALRCDPISGHVSLYWYRQALGQGPEFLTYFNYEAQQDKSGLPNDRFSAERPEGSISTLTIQRTEQRDSAMYRCASSRRSSGNTIYFGEGSWLTVV.

The sample holds many counts of this clonotype. V usage is TRBV11-2 and J usage is TRBJ1-2; 7 nucleotides align to TRBD1. This CDR3 has 15 residues. CDR1 is SGHAT, CDR2 FQNNGV, per germline. Trimming cost V 6 bases and J 3 bases; bases outside gene matches: 10. The CDR3 DNA follows: TGTGCCAGCAGGAGTAGACAGGGCGCGGACTATGGCTACACCTTC. It is translated as CASRSRQGADYGYTF.

This clonotype has at least ten counts. The DNA of the CDR3 is TGCGCCAGCAGCTTGGGATTAGGGGGCACAGATACGCAGTATTTT. Its translation: CASSLGLGGTDTQYF. The chain joins TRBV5-1 to TRBJ2-3; possible D gene TRBD1, 5 bases. With 0 bases removed from V and 1 base from J, the gap between germline ends came to 9 bases. This CDR3 comprises 15 residues. Germline CDR1 reads SGHRS; CDR2 reads YFSETQ.

The chain joins TRBV5-1 to TRBJ2-3; weak D call: TRBD1 (6 bases). V was trimmed by 7 bases and J by 2 bases, leaving 20 bases between them. The V gene's germline CDR1 is SGHRS and CDR2 YFSETQ. The CDR3 has 16 residues. The chain's CDR3 is CASLRGSGQNTDTQYF. The CDR3 nucleotides read TGCGCCAGCCTCCGCGGCTCCGGACAGAACACAGATACGCAGTATTTT.

This clonotype was detected many times. This chain links TRBV4-2 with TRBJ1-1; D call uncertain. CDR3 length: 14 residues. V was pared by 3 bases and J by 10 bases, with 18 bases between. From germline, CDR1 is LGHNA and CDR2 YNFKEQ. The CDR3 bases are TGTGCCAGCAGCCAGTCGGGAAACGTGGGGATAGCTTTCTTT. Translated: CASSQSGNVGIAFF.

This chain links TRBV6-6 with TRBJ2-4; perhaps TRBD1 as D (5 bases). The germline V and J ends were trimmed by 5 bases and 10 bases, with 18 bases remaining between them. The germline V gene encodes CDR1 MNHNY and CDR2 SVGAGI (reference sequence). There are 14 residues in the CDR3. In nucleotides, the CDR3 is TGTGCCAGCAGTAAGGATCAGGGATGGTATATTCAGTACTTC. It is translated as CASSKDQGWYIQYF.

This clonotype was seen many times. The genes are TRBV19 and TRBJ2-7, with D tentatively TRBD2 (5 bases). Germline values: CDR1 LNHDA, CDR2 SQIVND (reference sequence). The CDR3 is 16 amino acids. Between the trimmed V and J ends, which lost 2 bases and 0 bases, there was a span of 14 bases. The CDR3 DNA sequence: TGTGCCAGTAGTATAACAAGCAAGCGGAGCTCCTACGAGCAGTACTTC. Amino acids: CASSITSKRSSYEQYF. The complete variable domain, with remaining parts taken from reference TRBV19 and TRBJ2-7, reads DGGITQSPKYLFRKEGQNVTLSCEQNLNHDAMYWYRQDPGQGLRLIYYSQIVNDFQKGDIAEGYSVSREKKESFPLTVTSAQKNPTAFYLCASSITSKRSSYEQYFGPGTRLTVT.

The table lists this clonotype with a few counts. The chain carries TRBV4-3 and TRBJ2-5, with 9 bases matching TRBD2. CDR1 and CDR2 from the germline V gene are LGHNA and YSLEER. The V segment lost 2 bases and the J segment 3 bases; nucleotides outside the gene matches: 19. This CDR3 has 20 residues. The CDR3 sequence: CASSQPQGEGLALNKETQYF. The CDR3 DNA follows: TGCGCCAGCAGCCAACCCCAGGGTGAAGGACTAGCGTTGAACAAAGAGACCCAGTACTTC.

The chain carries TRBV28 and TRBJ1-5; no clear D. The CDR3 covers 13 residues. Between the trimmed V and J ends, which lost 10 bases and 7 bases, there was a span of 17 bases. Germline V lookup: CDR1 MDHEN, CDR2 SYDVKM. This chain's CDR3 is CATGNGPGQPQHF. The DNA for the CDR3 is TGTGCCACCGGAAACGGCCCGGGGCAGCCCCAGCATTTT. The full variable domain, rest sourced from reference TRBV28 and TRBJ1-5, is DVKVTQSSRYLVKRTGEKVFLECVQDMDHENMFWYRQDPGLGLRLIYFSYDVKMKEKGDIPEGYSVSREKKERFSLILESASTNQTSMYLCATGNGPGQPQHFGDGTRLSIL.

In its sample, this clonotype was seen many times. The J gene is TRBJ1-4, the V gene TRBV5-1; no clear D. The CDR3 sequence is 12 residues long. CDR1 is SGHRS, CDR2 YFSETQ, per germline. V was shortened by 0 bases and J by 8 bases, with 5 bases between the two germline ends. DNA of the CDR3: TGCGCCAGCAGCTTGGATGCGGAAAAACTGTTTTTT. Protein sequence: CASSLDAEKLFF.

The chain links TRBV7-3 to TRBJ2-1; D might be TRBD2 (5 bases). The CDR3 has 13 residues. CDR1 and CDR2 (germline): SGHTA, FQGTGA. The V end lost 2 bases, the J end lost 9 bases, and 11 bases lay between the germline ends. Here the CDR3 DNA reads TGTGCCAGCAGCTTATCAGCGAGCGGTGAGCAGTTCTTC. Protein sequence: CASSLSASGEQFF.

The rearrangement joins TRBV4-3 to TRBJ2-6, with 9 bases aligning to TRBD1. Germline CDR1 reads LGHNA; CDR2 reads YSLEER. V gave up 0 bases and J gave up 0 bases; unmatched junction bases: 9. The CDR3 runs to 20 residues. The CDR3 nucleotides are TGCGCCAGCAGCCAAGATCGGCCGGGACAGGGCCCCTCTGGGGCCAACGTCCTGACTTTC. This sequence encodes CASSQDRPGQGPSGANVLTF.

The sample holds a few counts of this clonotype. Here the CDR3 reads CASSVWDTDDTQYF. The CDR3, as DNA: TGTGCCAGCAGCGTTTGGGATACGGACGATACGCAGTATTTT. The chain links TRBV9 to TRBJ2-3; no reliable D call. V gave up 2 bases and J gave up 6 bases, with 13 bases separating them. Germline V gene lookup returns CDR1 SGDLS and CDR2 YYNGEE. CDR3 length: 14 residues.